Detailed here is one TCR beta chain. Its antigen is undetermined. The sample belongs to a study of cytomegalovirus exposure and HLA in healthy donors. Study-wide points: Among TCR sequences, most were rare, though some public TCRs appeared in many donors.

The repertoire was sequenced with immunoSEQ multiplex PCR; TCRdb's copy has only in-frame clones and lacks some. Counted here are about 200,000 clones, 80% to 85% occurring once; the ten biggest clones make up 1% to 1.5%. Specimen: PBMCs. The sequence was obtained from a woman in her 30s in good health and CMV-seronegative.

The CDR3 loop is CASILEQVNEKLFF. The CDR3 DNA reads TGTGCCAGCATTCTCGAACAGGTTAATGAAAAACTGTTTTTT. The chain couples TRBV2 to TRBJ1-4; D is perhaps TRBD1 (5 bases). The CDR3 has 14 amino acids. V shed 7 bases and J shed 4 bases, with 13 bases lying between them. Looked up from germline, CDR1 is SNHLY and CDR2 is FYNNEI.